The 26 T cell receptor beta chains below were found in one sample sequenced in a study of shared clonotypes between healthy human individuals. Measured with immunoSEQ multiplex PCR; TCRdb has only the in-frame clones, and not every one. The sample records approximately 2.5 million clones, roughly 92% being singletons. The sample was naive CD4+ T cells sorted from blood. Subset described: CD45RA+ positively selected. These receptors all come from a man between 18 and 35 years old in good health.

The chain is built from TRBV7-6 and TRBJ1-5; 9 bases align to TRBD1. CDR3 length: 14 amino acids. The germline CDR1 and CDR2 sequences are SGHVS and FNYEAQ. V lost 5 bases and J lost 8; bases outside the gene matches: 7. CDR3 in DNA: TGTGCCAGCAGCCAAACAGGGGGCAGAAAGCCCCAGCATTTT. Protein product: CASSQTGGRKPQHF.

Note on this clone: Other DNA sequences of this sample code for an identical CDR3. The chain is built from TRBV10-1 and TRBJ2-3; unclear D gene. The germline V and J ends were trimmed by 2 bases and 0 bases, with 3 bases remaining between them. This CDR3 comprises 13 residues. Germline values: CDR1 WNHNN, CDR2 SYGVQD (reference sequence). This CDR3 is CASSEDSTDTQYF. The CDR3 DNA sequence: TGCGCCAGCAGTGAGGATAGCACAGATACGCAGTATTTT.

The CDR3 sequence: CAWSNDVSGELFF. Written as DNA, the CDR3 is TGTGCCTGGAGTAACGACGTCTCCGGGGAGCTGTTTTTT. This chain links TRBV30 with TRBJ2-2; D is ambiguous. From germline, CDR1 is GTSNPN and CDR2 SVGIG (reference sequence). The CDR3 extends over 13 amino acids. V lost 2 bases, J lost 6 bases, and 10 bases lay in between.

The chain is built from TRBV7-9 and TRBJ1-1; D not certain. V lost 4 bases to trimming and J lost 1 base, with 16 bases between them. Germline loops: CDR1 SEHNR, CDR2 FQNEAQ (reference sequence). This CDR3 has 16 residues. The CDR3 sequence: CASSSEGRWGNTEAFF. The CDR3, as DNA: TGTGCCAGCAGCTCCGAAGGACGGTGGGGGAACACTGAAGCTTTCTTT.

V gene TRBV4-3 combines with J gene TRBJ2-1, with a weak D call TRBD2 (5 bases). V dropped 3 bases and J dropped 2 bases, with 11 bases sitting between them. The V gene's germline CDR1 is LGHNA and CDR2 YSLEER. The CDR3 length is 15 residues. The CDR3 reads CASSQSGRAYNEQFF. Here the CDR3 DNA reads TGCGCCAGCAGCCAGAGCGGTCGGGCCTACAATGAGCAGTTCTTC.

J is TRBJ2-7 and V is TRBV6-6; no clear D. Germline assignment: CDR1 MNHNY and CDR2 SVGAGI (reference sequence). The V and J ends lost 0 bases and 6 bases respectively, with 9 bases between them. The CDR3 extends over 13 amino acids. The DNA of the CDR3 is TGTGCCAGCAGTTACTCGACGGGCCTCGAGCAGTACTTC. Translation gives CASSYSTGLEQYF.

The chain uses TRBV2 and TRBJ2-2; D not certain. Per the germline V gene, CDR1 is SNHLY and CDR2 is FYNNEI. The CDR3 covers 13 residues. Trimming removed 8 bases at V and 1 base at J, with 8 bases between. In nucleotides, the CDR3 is TGTGCCAGCGGGGTTCTGAACACCGGGGAGCTGTTTTTT. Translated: CASGVLNTGELFF. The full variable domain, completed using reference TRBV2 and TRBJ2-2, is EPEVTQTPSHQVTQMGQEVILRCVPISNHLYFYWYRQILGQKVEFLVSFYNNEISEKSEIFDDQFSVERPDGSNFTLKIRSTKLEDSAMYFCASGVLNTGELFFGEGSRLTVL.

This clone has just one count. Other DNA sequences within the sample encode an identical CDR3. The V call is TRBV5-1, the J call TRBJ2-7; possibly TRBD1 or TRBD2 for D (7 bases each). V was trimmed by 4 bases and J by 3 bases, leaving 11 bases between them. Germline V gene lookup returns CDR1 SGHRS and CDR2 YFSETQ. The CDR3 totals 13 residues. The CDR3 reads CASSRGDSYEQYF. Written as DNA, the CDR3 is TGCGCCAGCAGCCGGGGGGACAGCTACGAGCAGTACTTC.

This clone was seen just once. The CDR3 loop is CASSLEPSSYNEQFF. CDR3 in DNA: TGTGCCAGCAGCTTGGAGCCGAGCTCCTACAATGAGCAGTTCTTC. The gene calls are TRBV5-6 and TRBJ2-1; D ambiguous. Germline assignment: CDR1 SGHDT and CDR2 YYEEEE. V lost 0 bases and J lost 0, with 7 bases in between. This CDR3 comprises 15 residues.

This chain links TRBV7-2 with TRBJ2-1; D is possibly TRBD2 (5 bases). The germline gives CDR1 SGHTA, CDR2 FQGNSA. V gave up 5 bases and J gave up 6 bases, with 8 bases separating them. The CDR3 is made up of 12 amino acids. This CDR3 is CASSITSNEQFF. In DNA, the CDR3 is TGTGCCAGCAGCATTACTAGCAATGAGCAGTTCTTC.

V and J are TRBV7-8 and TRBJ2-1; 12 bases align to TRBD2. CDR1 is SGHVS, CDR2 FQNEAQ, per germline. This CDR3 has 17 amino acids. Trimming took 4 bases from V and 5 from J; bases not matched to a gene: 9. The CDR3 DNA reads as TGTGCCAGCAGCTCAAATCTAGCGGGAGGGAAAAACAATGAGCAGTTCTTC. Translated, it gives CASSSNLAGGKNNEQFF.

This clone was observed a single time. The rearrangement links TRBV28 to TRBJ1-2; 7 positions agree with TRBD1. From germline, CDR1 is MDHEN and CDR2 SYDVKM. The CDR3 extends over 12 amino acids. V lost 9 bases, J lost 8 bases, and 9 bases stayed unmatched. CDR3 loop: CASKQGTSGYTF. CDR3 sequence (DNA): TGTGCCAGTAAACAGGGGACATCGGGCTACACCTTC.

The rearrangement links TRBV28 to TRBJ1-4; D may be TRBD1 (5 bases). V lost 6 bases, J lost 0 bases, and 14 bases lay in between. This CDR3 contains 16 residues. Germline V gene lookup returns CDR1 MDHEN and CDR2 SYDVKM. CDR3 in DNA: TGTGCCAGCAGCCCGGCACAGGTATCAACTAATGAAAAACTGTTTTTT. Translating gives CASSPAQVSTNEKLFF.

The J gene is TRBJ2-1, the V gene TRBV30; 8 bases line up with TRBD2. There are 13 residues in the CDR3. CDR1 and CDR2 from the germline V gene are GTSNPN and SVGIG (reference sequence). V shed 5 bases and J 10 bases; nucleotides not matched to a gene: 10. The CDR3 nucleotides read TGTGCCTGGGATAGCGGGACCCCAAGGGAGCAGTTCTTC. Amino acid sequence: CAWDSGTPREQFF.

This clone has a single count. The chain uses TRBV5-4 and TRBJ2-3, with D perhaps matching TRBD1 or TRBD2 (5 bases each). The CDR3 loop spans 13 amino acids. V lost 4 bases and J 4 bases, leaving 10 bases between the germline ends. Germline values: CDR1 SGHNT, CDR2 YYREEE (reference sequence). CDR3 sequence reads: CASSRDVADTQYF. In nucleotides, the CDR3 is TGTGCCAGCAGCCGGGACGTGGCAGATACGCAGTATTTT.

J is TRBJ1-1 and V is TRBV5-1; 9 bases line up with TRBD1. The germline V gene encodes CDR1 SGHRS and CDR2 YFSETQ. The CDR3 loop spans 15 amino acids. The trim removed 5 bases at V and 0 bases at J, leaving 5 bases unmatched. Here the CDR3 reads CASRGTGRMNTEAFF. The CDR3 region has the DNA TGCGCCAGCAGAGGGACAGGGCGCATGAACACTGAAGCTTTCTTT.

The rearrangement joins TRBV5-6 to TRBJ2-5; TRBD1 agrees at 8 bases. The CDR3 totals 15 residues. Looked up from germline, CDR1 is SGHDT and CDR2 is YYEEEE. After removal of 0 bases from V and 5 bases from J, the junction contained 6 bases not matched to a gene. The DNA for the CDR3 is TGTGCCAGCAGCTTGGAGACAGGGGCAGGGGAGACCCAGTACTTC. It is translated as CASSLETGAGETQYF.

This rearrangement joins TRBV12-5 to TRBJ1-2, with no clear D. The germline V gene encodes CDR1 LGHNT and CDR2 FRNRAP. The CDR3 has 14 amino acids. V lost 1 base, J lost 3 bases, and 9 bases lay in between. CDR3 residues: CASGLALDDYGYTF. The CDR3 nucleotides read TGTGCTAGTGGTTTGGCCCTTGATGACTATGGCTACACCTTC.

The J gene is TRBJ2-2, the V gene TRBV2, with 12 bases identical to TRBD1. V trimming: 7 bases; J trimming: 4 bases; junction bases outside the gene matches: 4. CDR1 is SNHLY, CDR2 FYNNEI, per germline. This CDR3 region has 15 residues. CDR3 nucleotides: TGTGCCAGCACTGGGACAGGGGGCGTCACCGGGGAGCTGTTTTTT. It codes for CASTGTGGVTGELFF.

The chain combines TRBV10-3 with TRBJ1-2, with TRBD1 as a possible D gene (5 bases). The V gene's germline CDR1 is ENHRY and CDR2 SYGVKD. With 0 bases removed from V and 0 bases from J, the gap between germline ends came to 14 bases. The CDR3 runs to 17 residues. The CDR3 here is CAISESAPGQANYGYTF. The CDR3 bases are TGTGCCATCAGTGAGTCGGCCCCGGGGCAAGCTAACTATGGCTACACCTTC.

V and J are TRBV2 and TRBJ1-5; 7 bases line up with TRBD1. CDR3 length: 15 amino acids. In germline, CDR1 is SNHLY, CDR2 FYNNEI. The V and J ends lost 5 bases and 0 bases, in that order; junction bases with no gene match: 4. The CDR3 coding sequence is TGTGCCAGCAGTCCTCGGGACAGTAGCAATCAGCCCCAGCATTTT. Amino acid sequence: CASSPRDSSNQPQHF.

The CDR3 reads CASNPKGAGELFF. The CDR3 DNA reads as TGTGCCAGCAACCCTAAGGGGGCCGGGGAGCTGTTTTTT. The chain recombines TRBV5-4 with TRBJ2-2; D is perhaps TRBD1 (6 bases). Trimming took off 6 bases at V and 6 bases at J, with 12 bases between the two ends. The CDR3 totals 13 residues. CDR1 and CDR2 from the germline V gene are SGHNT and YYREEE (reference sequence).

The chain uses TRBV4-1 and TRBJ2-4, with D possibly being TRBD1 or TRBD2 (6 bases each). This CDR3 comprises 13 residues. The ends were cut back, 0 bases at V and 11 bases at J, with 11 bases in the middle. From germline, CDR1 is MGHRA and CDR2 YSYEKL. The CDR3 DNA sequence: TGCGCCAGCAGCCAAGATCGGGGGCCATTTCAGTACTTC. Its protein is CASSQDRGPFQYF.

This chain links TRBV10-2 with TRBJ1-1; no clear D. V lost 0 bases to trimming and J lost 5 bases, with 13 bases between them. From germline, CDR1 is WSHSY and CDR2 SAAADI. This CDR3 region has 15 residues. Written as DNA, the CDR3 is TGCGCCAGCAGTGAGTCGACGGGCACAGCGACTGAAGCTTTCTTT. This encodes CASSESTGTATEAFF.

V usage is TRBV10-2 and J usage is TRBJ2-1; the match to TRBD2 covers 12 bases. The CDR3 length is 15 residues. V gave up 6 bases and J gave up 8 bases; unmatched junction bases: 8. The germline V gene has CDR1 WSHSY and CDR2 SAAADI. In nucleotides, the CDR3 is TGCGCCAGCAGCAAGACTAGCGGGAGATGGGATGAGCAGTTCTTC. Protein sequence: CASSKTSGRWDEQFF.

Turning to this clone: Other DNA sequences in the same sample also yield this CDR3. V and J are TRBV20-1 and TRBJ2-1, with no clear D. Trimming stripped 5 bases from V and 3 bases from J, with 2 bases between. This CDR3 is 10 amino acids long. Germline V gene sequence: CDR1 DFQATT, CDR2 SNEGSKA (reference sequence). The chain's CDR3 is CSALYNEQFF. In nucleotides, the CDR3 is TGCAGTGCTCTCTACAATGAGCAGTTCTTC.